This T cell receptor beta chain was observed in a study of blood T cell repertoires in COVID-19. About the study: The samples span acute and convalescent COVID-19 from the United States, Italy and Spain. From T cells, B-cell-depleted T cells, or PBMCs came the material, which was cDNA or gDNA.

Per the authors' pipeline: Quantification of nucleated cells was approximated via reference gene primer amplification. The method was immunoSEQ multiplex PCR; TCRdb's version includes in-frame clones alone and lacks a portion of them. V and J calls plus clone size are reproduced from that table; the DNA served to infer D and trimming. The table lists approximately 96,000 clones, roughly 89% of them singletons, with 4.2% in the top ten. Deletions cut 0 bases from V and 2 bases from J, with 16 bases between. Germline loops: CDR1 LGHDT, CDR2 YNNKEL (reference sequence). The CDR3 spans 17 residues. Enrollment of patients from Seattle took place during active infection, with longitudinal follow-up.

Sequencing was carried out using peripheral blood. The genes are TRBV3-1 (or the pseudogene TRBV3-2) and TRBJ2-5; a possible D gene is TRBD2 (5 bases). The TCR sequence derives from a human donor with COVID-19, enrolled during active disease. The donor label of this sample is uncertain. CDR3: CASSQDITLGEQETQYF. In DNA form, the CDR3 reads TGTGCCAGCAGCCAAGATATCACCTTGGGAGAGCAAGAGACCCAGTACTTC.